One and the same sample provided the 20 T cell receptor beta chains below, sequenced in a study of T cell repertoires in cytomegalovirus infection. Their antigens remain unidentified. TCRdb itself ran the reads through MiXCR, one entry per CDR3 protein. The table shows 50,000 or so distinct CDR3 sequences, with roughly 18% occurring only once. Sequenced material: CD8+ T cells from cultured PBMCs, taken from culture after CMV antigen stimulation. The receptor set was obtained from a human donor in good health (CMV status not recorded). Some clones in this sample may be carry-over from other donors' samples.

This rearrangement joins TRBV5-4 to TRBJ2-7; 10 nucleotides match TRBD1. V trimming: 4 bases; J trimming: 0 bases; junction bases outside the gene matches: 10. The length of the CDR3 is 17 residues. CDR1 is SGHNT and CDR2 is YYREEE in the germline V gene (reference sequence). The CDR3 here is CASSPGVGDRGSYEQYF. The CDR3 DNA is TGTGCCAGCAGCCCGGGAGTGGGGGACAGGGGCTCCTACGAGCAGTACTTC.

A remark on this clonotype: This sequence may be a read error, since a much larger clone differs from it by one base. The chain employs TRBV2 and TRBJ2-2, with D possibly matching TRBD2 (6 bases). This CDR3 has 15 amino acids. Germline CDR1 SNHLY, CDR2 FYNNEI. Trimming removed 3 bases from V and 4 bases from J, with 12 bases in between. CDR3 sequence: CASSEEGCGTGELFF. The CDR3 DNA sequence: TGTGCCAGCAGTGAGGAGGGGTGCGGCACCGGGGAGCTGTTTTTT. Drawing the rest from reference TRBV2 and TRBJ2-2, the complete variable domain is EPEVTQTPSHQVTQMGQEVILRCVPISNHLYFYWYRQILGQKVEFLVSFYNNEISEKSEIFDDQFSVERPDGSNFTLKIRSTKLEDSAMYFCASSEEGCGTGELFFGEGSRLTVL.

V is TRBV11-1 and J is TRBJ2-5; the match to TRBD1 covers 8 bases. Germline V gene lookup returns CDR1 SGHAT and CDR2 FQDESV (reference sequence). The CDR3 length is 17 residues. V lost 5 bases to trimming and J lost 4 bases; unmatched junction nucleotides: 15. CDR3 in amino acids: CASSLNGQGREGETQYF. The CDR3 region has the DNA TGTGCCAGCAGCCTTAATGGACAGGGACGGGAAGGAGAGACCCAGTACTTC.

In its sample, this clonotype was seen many times. The chain is built from TRBV6-1 and TRBJ2-7; D perhaps matches TRBD1 (6 bases). V lost 4 bases and J 1 base, leaving 14 bases between the germline ends. Per the germline V gene, CDR1 is MNHNS and CDR2 is SASEGT. The CDR3 is 15 residues long. DNA of the CDR3: TGTGCCAGCAGTGGAGACTACAGGGTTTCCTACGAGCAGTACTTC. It codes for CASSGDYRVSYEQYF.

The rearrangement uses TRBV6-2 or TRBV6-3 and TRBJ2-4; TRBD1 is a possible D gene (5 bases). The CDR3 consists of 17 residues. Germline loops: CDR1 MNHEY, CDR2 SVGEGT. V was shortened by 3 bases and J by 8 bases, with 23 bases between the two germline ends. The CDR3 region is CASSYPLDTKEGDIQYF. The CDR3 nucleotides read TGTGCCAGCAGTTATCCCCTGGACACCAAGGAAGGGGACATTCAGTACTTC.

This clonotype was recorded at least ten times. The chain is built from TRBV7-9 and TRBJ2-5, with TRBD2 identical over 13 bases. V shed 5 bases, J shed 3 bases, and the junction held 6 bases outside the gene matches. The CDR3 contains 16 residues. The germline CDR1 and CDR2 sequences are SEHNR and FQNEAQ (reference sequence). CDR3: CASSPAGTSGKETQYF. CDR3 sequence (DNA): TGTGCCAGCAGCCCGGCCGGGACTAGCGGGAAAGAGACCCAGTACTTC. The full variable domain, rest sourced from reference TRBV7-9 and TRBJ2-5, is DTGVSQNPRHKITKRGQNVTFRCDPISEHNRLYWYRQTLGQGPEFLTYFQNEAQLEKSRLLSDRFSAERPKGSFSTLEIQRTEQGDSAMYLCASSPAGTSGKETQYFGPGTRLLVL.

The V and J genes are TRBV12-3 or TRBV12-4 and TRBJ2-7, with TRBD2 identical over 10 bases. CDR3 length equals 15 residues. V was pared by 6 bases and J by 3 bases, with 8 bases of the junction left unmatched. CDR3 region: CASRSSSGGRYEQYF. The DNA of the CDR3 is TGTGCCAGCAGGTCGTCTAGCGGGGGCCGCTACGAGCAGTACTTC.

V usage is TRBV12-5 and J usage is TRBJ2-5; D is perhaps TRBD1 (6 bases). V lost 6 bases and J 6 bases, leaving 14 bases between the germline ends. This CDR3 spans 13 amino acids. Germline V lookup: CDR1 LGHNT, CDR2 FRNRAP. The CDR3 is CASGPDSIKTQYF. The CDR3 nucleotides are TGTGCTAGTGGGCCGGACAGCATCAAGACCCAGTACTTC.

This chain links TRBV27 with TRBJ2-2; 9 nucleotides line up with TRBD2. The germline CDR1 and CDR2 sequences are MNHEY and SMNVEV (reference sequence). The CDR3 has 16 residues. The V and J ends lost 4 bases and 2 bases, in that order; junction bases with no gene match: 5. Here the CDR3 DNA reads TGTGCCAGCAGTTCTGAGCGGGGGGTAAACACCGGGGAGCTGTTTTTT. Encoded protein: CASSSERGVNTGELFF.

The chain combines TRBV7-9 with TRBJ2-2; D assignment may be TRBD1 or TRBD2 (5 bases each). The V and J ends lost 6 bases and 4 bases respectively, with 15 bases between them. CDR3 length: 15 residues. Germline CDR1 and CDR2: SEHNR and FQNEAQ (reference sequence). In nucleotides, the CDR3 is TGTGCCAGCAGTTCCGGGACCCGGGGCACCGGGGAGCTGTTTTTT. Its translation: CASSSGTRGTGELFF.

This clonotype was found many times. The chain recombines TRBV7-9 with TRBJ1-1, with 11 bases matching TRBD1. This CDR3 spans 15 amino acids. Trimming took 5 bases from V and 8 from J; bases not matched to a gene: 10. Germline V CDR1 and CDR2: SEHNR, FQNEAQ (reference sequence). CDR3 DNA: TGTGCCAGCAGCGACCTGGGACAGGGGGGTATAGAAGCTTTCTTT. Translated: CASSDLGQGGIEAFF. Based on the CDR3 plus reference TRBV7-9 and TRBJ1-1, the full variable domain is DTGVSQNPRHKITKRGQNVTFRCDPISEHNRLYWYRQTLGQGPEFLTYFQNEAQLEKSRLLSDRFSAERPKGSFSTLEIQRTEQGDSAMYLCASSDLGQGGIEAFFGQGTRLTVV.

V gene TRBV20-1 combines with J gene TRBJ2-3; 14 bases match TRBD2. The CDR3 sequence is 16 residues long. Germline V CDR1 and CDR2: DFQATT, SNEGSKA (reference sequence). Losses at the gene ends were 5 bases for V and 3 bases for J; bases not matched to a gene: 7. CDR3 loop: CSAARLAGGPTDTQYF. DNA of the CDR3: TGCAGTGCTGCCCGACTAGCGGGGGGGCCGACAGATACGCAGTATTTT.

This clonotype was recorded at least ten times. The chain combines TRBV12-3 or TRBV12-4 with TRBJ2-1; D not certain. The CDR3 runs to 15 residues. V was cut by 7 bases and J by 0 bases, with 13 bases left in between. The CDR3 protein is CASTPGQSSYNEQFF. CDR3 DNA: TGTGCCAGCACCCCAGGTCAGAGCTCCTACAATGAGCAGTTCTTC.

This clonotype was seen ten or more times. This sequence joins TRBV11-2 and TRBJ1-1; perhaps TRBD1 as D (6 bases). CDR1 is SGHAT and CDR2 is FQNNGV in the germline V gene. The CDR3 has 17 residues. V gave up 0 bases and J gave up 0 bases, with 14 bases separating them. CDR3: CASSLDGQGSVNTEAFF. The CDR3, as DNA: TGTGCCAGCAGCTTAGATGGGCAGGGGAGCGTGAACACTGAAGCTTTCTTT.

The CDR3 region is CAWSRIAGVGEQYF. The CDR3, as DNA: TGTGCCTGGAGTAGGATAGCGGGAGTGGGTGAGCAGTACTTC. The chain is built from TRBV30 and TRBJ2-7, with 9 bases aligning to TRBD2. The junction had 9 bases not matched to a gene; V was cut back by 2 bases and J by 7 bases. This CDR3 has 14 amino acids. The germline V gene encodes CDR1 GTSNPN and CDR2 SVGIG (reference sequence).

V and J are TRBV20-1 and TRBJ2-1; 8 bases agree with TRBD2. With 0 bases clipped from V and 5 bases from J, the junction kept 6 bases outside the gene matches. Germline V gene sequence: CDR1 DFQATT, CDR2 SNEGSKA (reference sequence). The CDR3 is made up of 15 amino acids. The DNA of the CDR3 is TGCAGTGCTAGAGATGAGAGCGGGAGAAACAATGAGCAGTTCTTC. The encoded protein is CSARDESGRNNEQFF.

This clonotype was seen a few times. This chain connects TRBV12-3 or TRBV12-4 to TRBJ1-1; D unresolved. This CDR3 contains 13 residues. V gave up 5 bases and J gave up 6 bases, with 13 bases separating them. The CDR3 loop reads CASSLYFLPEAFF. The CDR3 DNA follows: TGTGCCAGCAGTCTGTATTTCCTACCTGAAGCTTTCTTT.

Regarding this clonotype: A junction end diverges from the germline sequence, so it may reflect a read error. The CDR3 region is CASSSQDSDQPQHF. In DNA form, the CDR3 reads TGTGCCAGCAGCTCACAGGATAGCGATCAGCCCCAGCATTTT. V gene TRBV12-3 or TRBV12-4 combines with J gene TRBJ1-5; D possibly corresponds to TRBD1 (5 bases). The CDR3 is 14 amino acids.

The table lists this clonotype with many counts. The chain employs TRBV6-2 or TRBV6-3 and TRBJ1-5, with TRBD1 matching 9 bases. Germline V lookup: CDR1 MNHEY, CDR2 SVGEGT. The CDR3 covers 18 residues. Trimming removed 4 bases from V and 3 bases from J; junction bases left unmatched: 13. CDR3 sequence reads: CASSWVPGQGGDNQPQHF. CDR3 in DNA: TGTGCCAGCAGTTGGGTCCCGGGACAGGGCGGTGACAATCAGCCCCAGCATTTT.

This clonotype was counted ten times or more. CDR3: CATGTGMAGDTQYF. CDR3 nucleotides: TGTGCCACAGGGACCGGGATGGCTGGGGATACGCAGTATTTT. The gene calls are TRBV24-1 and TRBJ2-3, with D perhaps being TRBD1 or TRBD2 (5 bases each). V was trimmed by 10 bases and J by 6 bases, leaving 19 bases between them. CDR1 KGHDR and CDR2 SFDVKD come from the germline V gene. The CDR3 spans 14 residues.